Below, 17 T cell receptor beta chains from the same sample are listed, as sequenced in a study of blood T cell repertoires in COVID-19. Clones were read by immunoSEQ multiplex PCR, and TCRdb kept only the in-frame ones, dropping some. The top ten clones hold 2.6% of a sample with 250,000 or so clones, about nine tenths of them seen once. Material: PBMCs or T cells enriched from blood (not recorded which). The source of these receptors is a woman in her thirties with acute COVID-19.

The J gene is TRBJ2-2, the V gene TRBV18; perhaps TRBD1 as D (5 bases). Trimming cost V 5 bases and J 2 bases, with 15 bases left between them. The CDR3 is made up of 16 amino acids. Germline CDR1 and CDR2: KGHSH and LQKENI. CDR3 coding DNA: TGTGCCAGCTCATCGACAGAAAGAGAAAACACCGGGGAGCTGTTTTTT. This gives the protein CASSSTERENTGELFF.

The V call is TRBV12-5, the J call TRBJ2-7; possible D gene TRBD1, 6 bases. V lost 6 bases and J 4 bases, leaving 13 bases between the germline ends. This CDR3 is 13 amino acids long. Germline V gene sequence: CDR1 LGHNT, CDR2 FRNRAP. The CDR3 spells CASGPDRRYEQYF. DNA for the CDR3: TGTGCTAGTGGGCCGGACAGAAGATACGAGCAGTACTTC.

The V call is TRBV12-5, the J call TRBJ2-2; D uncertain. The length of the CDR3 is 13 residues. V dropped 0 bases and J dropped 9 bases, with 8 bases sitting between them. Germline V gene lookup returns CDR1 LGHNT and CDR2 FRNRAP. The DNA of the CDR3 is TGTGCTAGTGGTTTGGTTCAAGCGCGGGAGCTGTTTTTT. Protein: CASGLVQARELFF. The variable domain in full, completed from reference TRBV12-5 and TRBJ2-2, reads DARVTQTPRHKVTEMGQEVTMRCQPILGHNTVFWYRQTMMQGLELLAYFRNRAPLDDSGMPKDRFSAEMPDATLATLKIQPSEPRDSAVYFCASGLVQARELFFGEGSRLTVL.

This clone was picked up a small number of times. V and J are TRBV2 and TRBJ1-5; 9 bases align to TRBD1. V was pared by 4 bases and J by 6 bases, with 1 base of the junction left unmatched. From germline, CDR1 is SNHLY and CDR2 FYNNEI. The CDR3 is made up of 13 amino acids. CDR3 DNA sequence: TGTGCCAGCAGTGGGACAGGGGTTCAGCCCCAGCATTTT. Protein sequence: CASSGTGVQPQHF.

The chain combines TRBV6-5 with TRBJ1-5, with 9 bases matching TRBD1. J was trimmed by 5 bases and V by 4 bases; bases with no gene match: 9. Germline V lookup: CDR1 MNHEY, CDR2 SVGAGI. This CDR3 has 16 residues. This CDR3 reads CASSSKGTGWDQPQHF. The CDR3 DNA is TGTGCCAGCAGTTCGAAAGGGACAGGGTGGGATCAGCCCCAGCATTTT.

A few counts support this clone. The chain recombines TRBV5-1 with TRBJ1-6; 12 nucleotides align to TRBD1. V lost 4 bases and J lost 8; bases outside the gene matches: 7. The CDR3 spans 16 residues. Germline V gene lookup returns CDR1 SGHRS and CDR2 YFSETQ. CDR3 nucleotides: TGCGCCAGCAGCGCTACGGGACAGGGGGCTTATTCACCCCTCCACTTT. Translation gives CASSATGQGAYSPLHF.

The genes are TRBV28 and TRBJ2-2, with TRBD2 as a possible D gene (6 bases). The V gene's germline CDR1 is MDHEN and CDR2 SYDVKM. V was shortened by 6 bases and J by 7 bases, with 12 bases between the two germline ends. The length of the CDR3 is 13 residues. The CDR3 DNA reads TGTGCCAGCAGACCTGGGGGGAGCGGGGAGCTGTTTTTT. Translating gives CASRPGGSGELFF.

This chain uses TRBV6-5 with TRBJ1-1; no reliable D call. Per the germline V gene, CDR1 is MNHEY and CDR2 is SVGAGI. Between the trimmed V and J ends, which lost 0 bases and 11 bases, there was a span of 10 bases. The CDR3 is made up of 12 amino acids. CDR3 coding DNA: TGTGCCAGCAGTTACTCAACTGCCTCTGCTTTCTTT. Translating gives CASSYSTASAFF.

The CDR3 protein is CSVVGLNTDTQYF. Written as DNA, the CDR3 is TGCAGCGTTGTCGGACTAAACACAGATACGCAGTATTTT. V is TRBV29-1 and J is TRBJ2-3, with D possibly matching TRBD2 (6 bases). The CDR3 consists of 13 residues. Between the trimmed V and J ends, which lost 4 bases and 2 bases, there was a span of 10 bases. Per the germline V gene, CDR1 is SQVTM and CDR2 is ANQGSEA.

V and J are TRBV6-5 and TRBJ1-1; a possible D gene is TRBD1 (6 bases). V was clipped by 9 bases and J by 5 bases, with 16 bases between them. The CDR3 spans 13 residues. Per the germline V gene, CDR1 is MNHEY and CDR2 is SVGAGI. The CDR3 sequence is CASFRQVGTEAFF. As DNA, the CDR3 is TGTGCCAGTTTCAGACAGGTGGGAACTGAAGCTTTCTTT.

V usage is TRBV12-5 and J usage is TRBJ1-1; D is perhaps TRBD1 (5 bases). Germline values: CDR1 LGHNT, CDR2 FRNRAP. The V and J ends lost 6 bases and 5 bases respectively, with 16 bases between them. The CDR3 has 14 amino acids. CDR3 DNA sequence: TGTGCTAGTGGCATATTTCGGGGGTGGACTGAAGCTTTCTTT. The encoded protein is CASGIFRGWTEAFF.

The chain recombines TRBV3-1 (or the pseudogene TRBV3-2) with TRBJ2-5; possible D gene TRBD2, 5 bases. Germline CDR1 is LGHDT and CDR2 is YNNKEL (reference sequence). V was trimmed by 5 bases and J by 4 bases, leaving 20 bases between them. CDR3 length equals 16 residues. This CDR3 reads CASSFNPRRVAETQYF. The CDR3 DNA is TGTGCCAGCAGCTTTAATCCGCGGCGGGTGGCAGAGACCCAGTACTTC.

In DNA, the CDR3 is TGTGCCAGCATTCTCGACCCGGGACAGGGGGGGCTGCACTATGGCTACACCTTC. Translation: CASILDPGQGGLHYGYTF. The rearrangement uses TRBV2 and TRBJ1-2; TRBD1 matches 11 bases. V was clipped by 7 bases and J by 3 bases; unmatched bases: 16. The length of the CDR3 is 18 residues. Germline CDR1 is SNHLY and CDR2 is FYNNEI.

The chain links TRBV10-3 to TRBJ1-1; TRBD1 matches at 7 bases. The V and J ends lost 6 bases and 9 bases, in that order; junction bases with no gene match: 13. Germline-derived CDR1 and CDR2 are ENHRY and SYGVKD. The CDR3 totals 14 residues. CDR3 loop: CAIRKETGNGKAFF. The DNA for the CDR3 is TGTGCCATCAGGAAGGAGACAGGGAACGGTAAAGCTTTCTTT.

This chain links TRBV6-1 with TRBJ1-2; 7 bases fit TRBD1. The V and J ends lost 0 bases and 7 bases, in that order; junction bases with no gene match: 8. CDR1 and CDR2 (germline): MNHNS, SASEGT. The CDR3 has 15 residues. The CDR3 bases are TGTGCCAGCAGTGAAGCCTGGGGGACAGTGAGTGGCTACACCTTC. It translates to CASSEAWGTVSGYTF.

The chain employs TRBV19 and TRBJ2-5; 9 nucleotides agree with TRBD2. V was clipped by 8 bases and J by 3 bases; unmatched bases: 4. CDR1 and CDR2 (germline): LNHDA, SQIVND (reference sequence). The CDR3 spans 13 residues. The DNA for the CDR3 is TGTGCCAGTGCTTCTAGCGGGGAAGAGACCCAGTACTTC. Amino acid sequence: CASASSGEETQYF.

This chain connects TRBV12-5 to TRBJ1-5; no clear D. From germline, CDR1 is LGHNT and CDR2 FRNRAP. The CDR3 spans 13 residues. The germline V and J ends were trimmed by 8 bases and 2 bases, with 10 bases remaining between them. In DNA, the CDR3 is TGTGCTAGTATCGGACTAGGCAATCAGCCCCAGCATTTT. Its protein product is CASIGLGNQPQHF.